This T cell receptor (beta chain) was observed in a study of blood T cell repertoires in COVID-19. Authors' processing steps: How many nucleated cells were present was estimated from reference gene primer amplification. Libraries were prepared by immunoSEQ multiplex PCR; TCRdb keeps only in-frame clonotypes and omits some of them. V, J and clone size are taken as reported in that table, and D and trimming were inferred from the DNA itself. Of fewer than 200,000 clones listed, approximately 86% are singletons. The clonotype was recovered from a woman of 80 years or more with acute or convalescent COVID-19. The material sequenced was peripheral blood.

CDR3 coding DNA: TGCGCCAGCAGTGCGGCGGGGCGGGACCGCCCCTACAATGAGCAGTTCTTC. This sequence encodes CASSAAGRDRPYNEQFF. The chain links TRBV10-1 to TRBJ2-1; tentatively, D is TRBD2 (6 bases). The CDR3 runs to 17 residues. CDR1 is WNHNN, CDR2 SYGVQD, per germline (reference sequence). V shed 4 bases and J shed 2 bases, with 18 bases lying between them.